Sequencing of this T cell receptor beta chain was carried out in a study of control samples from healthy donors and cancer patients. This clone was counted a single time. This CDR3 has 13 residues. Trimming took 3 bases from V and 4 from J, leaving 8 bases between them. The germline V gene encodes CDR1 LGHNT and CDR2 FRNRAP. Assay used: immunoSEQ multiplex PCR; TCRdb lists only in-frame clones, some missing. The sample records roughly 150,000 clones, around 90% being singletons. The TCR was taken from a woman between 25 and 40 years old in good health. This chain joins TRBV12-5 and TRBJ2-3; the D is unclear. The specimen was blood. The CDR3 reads CASGFVGADTQYF. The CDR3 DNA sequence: TGTGCTAGTGGTTTCGTTGGTGCAGATACGCAGTATTTT.